The 24 T cell receptor beta chains given below trace back to one sample, sequenced in a study of CD8 T cells in ankylosing spondylitis. From the 5' RACE reads, TCRdb called clonotypes with MiXCR, one entry per CDR3 protein. The sample lists fewer than 350,000 distinct CDR3 sequences, around 10% seen once, with roughly a tenth in the top ten. Sequencing was done on a sample of blood, either unsorted or a sorted T cell fraction (not recorded which). The receptors shown here come from a female donor with ankylosing spondylitis or in good health (not recorded which).

This clonotype was seen many times. The chain employs TRBV7-8 and TRBJ2-1; D is unresolved. The CDR3 is 16 amino acids. The ends were cut back, 1 base at V and 2 bases at J, with 12 bases in the middle. CDR1 is SGHVS and CDR2 is FQNEAQ in the germline V gene. CDR3 bases: TGTGCCAGCAGCTTAGTAGTTGGGCGACCCTACAATGAGCAGTTCTTC. It encodes CASSLVVGRPYNEQFF.

The chain has TRBV24-1 and TRBJ2-5, with 15 bases fitting TRBD2. The V and J ends lost 3 bases and 4 bases, in that order; junction bases with no gene match: 11. The germline V gene encodes CDR1 KGHDR and CDR2 SFDVKD. The CDR3 has 19 amino acids. The CDR3 sequence: CATSDRSGGTSGRRETQYF. The CDR3 region has the DNA TGTGCCACCAGTGATAGGAGTGGGGGGACTAGCGGGAGGAGAGAGACCCAGTACTTC.

This clonotype was seen many times. This chain uses TRBV20-1 with TRBJ2-2; D is perhaps TRBD1 (6 bases). Germline V lookup: CDR1 DFQATT, CDR2 SNEGSKA (reference sequence). V was cut by 6 bases and J by 5 bases, with 16 bases left in between. The CDR3 runs to 14 residues. The CDR3: CSAADRWDTGELFF. CDR3 nucleotide sequence: TGCAGTGCCGCCGACAGGTGGGATACCGGGGAGCTGTTTTTT.

This clonotype was detected many times. The chain combines TRBV20-1 with TRBJ2-7, with TRBD2 identical over 7 bases. Germline trimming cut 5 bases from V and 4 bases from J; bases unmatched to any gene: 11. The germline gives CDR1 DFQATT, CDR2 SNEGSKA (reference sequence). This CDR3 has 14 residues. The CDR3, as DNA: TGCAGTGCTGGGGAGACTAGCAAATTATACGAGCAGTACTTC. Translated, it gives CSAGETSKLYEQYF.

The chain carries TRBV20-1 and TRBJ2-6; TRBD1 matches at 9 bases. With V trimmed by 6 bases and J by 1 base, 7 bases remained unmatched. The germline gives CDR1 DFQATT, CDR2 SNEGSKA (reference sequence). The CDR3 is 16 amino acids. The CDR3, as DNA: TGCAGTGCCCGGGACAGGGAAATATCTGGGGCCAACGTCCTGACTTTC. It translates to CSARDREISGANVLTF.

This clonotype was seen ten or more times. The rearrangement uses TRBV5-1 and TRBJ2-5; the D gene could be TRBD1 or TRBD2 (5 bases each). The V and J ends lost 1 base and 5 bases respectively, with 12 bases between them. The CDR3 is 14 amino acids. From germline, CDR1 is SGHRS and CDR2 YFSETQ. CDR3: CASSLSRGEETQYF. The CDR3 DNA sequence: TGCGCCAGCAGCTTGTCTAGGGGAGAGGAGACCCAGTACTTC.

With regard to this clonotype: Given a much more abundant clone one base away, this may be a read error. V usage is TRBV6-2 or TRBV6-3 and J usage is TRBJ2-4; 10 nucleotides match TRBD1. CDR3 length equals 21 residues. CDR1 MNHEY and CDR2 SVGEGT come from the germline V gene. Written as DNA, the CDR3 is TGTGCCAGCAGTTACCCCCGGACAGGGGGAAGTCTAAATTGGGCCAAAAACTTTCAGTACTTC. Translation: CASSYPRTGGSLNWAKNFQYF.

A word on this clonotype: A junction boundary mismatches the germline segment, possibly from a read error. The CDR3 DNA follows: TGCTGTGCTAGTTTGGCGCGGACGGATCATAACTATGGCTACACCTTC. As protein: CCASLARTDHNYGYTF. This chain joins TRBV20-1 and TRBJ1-2, with unresolved D. The CDR3 runs to 16 residues. The germline V gene has CDR1 DFQATT and CDR2 SNEGSKA (reference sequence).

This chain joins TRBV7-8 and TRBJ1-5; 9 bases line up with TRBD1. Trimming cost V 1 base and J 7 bases; bases outside gene matches: 5. The CDR3 length is 15 residues. Germline values: CDR1 SGHVS, CDR2 FQNEAQ. CDR3 sequence reads: CASSLVQGAKQPQHF. The CDR3 DNA reads as TGTGCCAGCAGCTTAGTACAGGGGGCGAAACAGCCCCAGCATTTT.

This clonotype was seen a few times. The V and J genes are TRBV5-1 and TRBJ2-5; D possibly corresponds to TRBD1 (5 bases). Between the trimmed V and J ends, which lost 0 bases and 1 base, there was a span of 7 bases. Germline V gene sequence: CDR1 SGHRS, CDR2 YFSETQ. This CDR3 spans 14 amino acids. This CDR3 is CASSLVTGQETQYF. In nucleotides, the CDR3 is TGCGCCAGCAGCTTGGTTACAGGCCAAGAGACCCAGTACTTC.

This clonotype was found many times. V and J are TRBV9 and TRBJ2-7; 9 bases fit TRBD1. The CDR3 sequence is 14 residues long. The V segment lost 3 bases and the J segment 3 bases; nucleotides outside the gene matches: 4. Germline V CDR1 and CDR2: SGDLS, YYNGEE. CDR3 in DNA: TGTGCCAGCAGCGAATGGGACAGGGACTACGAGCAGTACTTC. It codes for CASSEWDRDYEQYF.

This clonotype was counted at least ten times. This chain uses TRBV10-1 with TRBJ2-1; 8 positions match TRBD2. V was clipped by 8 bases and J by 7 bases; unmatched bases: 7. Germline CDR1 and CDR2: WNHNN and SYGVQD (reference sequence). There are 13 residues in the CDR3. CDR3 bases: TGCGCCAGCCCTCTAGCGGGCGATAATGAGCAGTTCTTC. It translates to CASPLAGDNEQFF.

V and J are TRBV27 and TRBJ2-7, with 9 bases fitting TRBD1. Germline CDR1 MNHEY, CDR2 SMNVEV (reference sequence). Trimming took 3 bases from V and 5 from J; bases not matched to a gene: 11. This CDR3 has 16 residues. CDR3 in amino acids: CASSFTSPGQGNEQYF. The CDR3 bases are TGTGCCAGCAGTTTTACCTCACCGGGACAGGGTAACGAGCAGTACTTC.

The sample holds a few counts of this clonotype. This sequence joins TRBV27 and TRBJ1-5; TRBD1 matches at 7 bases. Germline V gene data show CDR1 as MNHEY and CDR2 as SMNVEV (reference sequence). J lost 5 bases, V lost 5 bases, and 6 bases had no gene match. The length of the CDR3 is 14 residues. CDR3 sequence reads: CASSPTGLHQPQHF. Here the CDR3 DNA reads TGTGCCAGCAGTCCGACAGGGTTGCATCAGCCCCAGCATTTT.

The chain recombines TRBV7-8 with TRBJ1-2; 8 nucleotides agree with TRBD1. Germline V gives CDR1 SGHVS, CDR2 FQNEAQ. The CDR3 has 15 residues. V lost 5 bases to trimming and J lost 7 bases; unmatched junction nucleotides: 12. The CDR3 protein is CASSRNAGGVAGYTF. In DNA, the CDR3 is TGTGCCAGCAGCCGCAATGCAGGGGGCGTAGCTGGCTACACCTTC.

This clonotype was observed a few times. The J gene is TRBJ1-1, the V gene TRBV4-3; 9 nucleotides line up with TRBD1. This CDR3 is 15 amino acids long. CDR1 LGHNA and CDR2 YSLEER come from the germline V gene. The J segment lost 1 base and the V segment lost 3 bases, leaving 3 bases of the junction unmatched. The CDR3 loop is CASSQLGQGNTEAFF. CDR3 bases: TGCGCCAGCAGCCAGTTGGGACAGGGGAACACTGAAGCTTTCTTT.

This clonotype was observed many times. The V call is TRBV29-1, the J call TRBJ2-7, with D perhaps given as TRBD1 or TRBD2 (5 bases each). In germline, CDR1 is SQVTM, CDR2 ANQGSEA. The V and J ends lost 6 bases and 3 bases respectively, with 12 bases between them. CDR3 length: 12 amino acids. The CDR3 DNA reads TGCAGCGTCCGGGACCACCACTACGAGCAGTACTTC. Protein product: CSVRDHHYEQYF.

This clonotype appeared many times. The J gene is TRBJ1-6, the V gene TRBV5-1; unclear D gene. Deletions cut 1 base from V and 5 bases from J, with 16 bases between. Per the germline V gene, CDR1 is SGHRS and CDR2 is YFSETQ. The CDR3 has 17 residues. The CDR3 sequence: CASSLLKAGIDNSPLHF. The DNA of the CDR3 is TGCGCCAGCAGCTTGTTGAAGGCGGGGATCGATAATTCACCCCTCCACTTT.

This clonotype was detected many times. The J gene is TRBJ2-1, the V gene TRBV10-3; 10 nucleotides align to TRBD2. Losses at the gene ends were 7 bases for V and 3 bases for J; bases not matched to a gene: 3. Germline CDR1 and CDR2: ENHRY and SYGVKD. The length of the CDR3 is 14 residues. The CDR3 is CAITQREGYNEQFF. The CDR3 region has the DNA TGTGCCATCACCCAGCGGGAGGGCTACAATGAGCAGTTCTTC.

This clonotype was recorded at least ten times. The chain carries TRBV20-1 and TRBJ1-6; 7 bases match TRBD1. From germline, CDR1 is DFQATT and CDR2 SNEGSKA (reference sequence). This CDR3 comprises 15 residues. With 5 bases clipped from V and 2 bases from J, the junction kept 6 bases outside the gene matches. The CDR3 sequence: CSALPDRAYNSPLHF. CDR3 DNA sequence: TGCAGTGCTCTCCCTGACAGGGCCTATAATTCACCCCTCCACTTT.

This clonotype was picked up many times. The chain combines TRBV20-1 with TRBJ2-7, with 7 bases that match TRBD2. J was trimmed by 4 bases and V by 2 bases; bases with no gene match: 8. Per germline, CDR1 DFQATT and CDR2 SNEGSKA (reference sequence). This CDR3 has 14 amino acids. The DNA for the CDR3 is TGCAGTGCTAGAATGGGGGAGGGTAATTACGAGCAGTACTTC. It translates to CSARMGEGNYEQYF.

This clonotype showed up many times. V gene TRBV28 combines with J gene TRBJ1-1; D gene ambiguous. The ends were cut back, 1 base at V and 1 base at J, with 7 bases in the middle. The CDR3 runs 14 residues. CDR1 is MDHEN, CDR2 SYDVKM, per germline. CDR3 in DNA: TGTGCCAGCAGTTTATATGATAGGAACACTGAAGCTTTCTTT. Translating it yields CASSLYDRNTEAFF.

This clonotype was picked up a small number of times. The chain recombines TRBV7-2 with TRBJ2-7; 11 nucleotides align to TRBD2. V shed 5 bases and J 4 bases; nucleotides not matched to a gene: 7. The germline CDR1 and CDR2 sequences are SGHTA and FQGNSA. This CDR3 spans 15 amino acids. For the CDR3, the DNA is TGTGCCAGCAGCGACTGGACTAGCGGGCGTTACGAGCAGTACTTC. This encodes CASSDWTSGRYEQYF.

This clonotype showed up many times. V is TRBV3-1 and J is TRBJ1-1; D is uncertain. The V gene's germline CDR1 is LGHDT and CDR2 YNNKEL (reference sequence). Trimming left V 0 bases short and J 5 bases short, with 7 bases between. The CDR3 sequence is 13 residues long. This CDR3 reads CASSQDLVTEAFF. The CDR3 DNA reads as TGTGCCAGCAGCCAAGATTTGGTGACTGAAGCTTTCTTT.